Only a few counts were recorded for the clone carrying this T cell receptor (beta chain). The antigen remains undetermined. In germline, CDR1 is SGHDT, CDR2 YYEEEE. This CDR3 is 13 amino acids long. V lost 4 bases and J 7 bases, leaving 11 bases between the germline ends. The record originates from a study of shared clonotypes between healthy human individuals. Overall study results and limits: The four-donor shared clonotypes exceeded non-shared clonotypes in generation probability, with non-shared ones scoring lower. Only blood was sampled; tissue repertoires likely differ. Naive CD4 clonotype sharing across a few donors was approximately 5.2%.

The table came from immunoSEQ multiplex PCR; TCRdb's copy has only in-frame clones and leaves some out. The sample yields over 700,000 clones, around 70% seen once. The chain recombines TRBV5-6 with TRBJ2-2; the D is unclear. Input material: memory CD4+ T cells sorted from blood. Subset of the sample: CD45RA-negative fraction. The sequence was obtained from a woman in her 30s in good health. The CDR3 bases are TGTGCCAGCAGCCCCATTATCGACGGGGAGCTGTTTTTT. Translating it yields CASSPIIDGELFF.